A selection of T cell receptor beta chains follows, all from one sample in a study of T cells in Graves' hyperthyroidism and ophthalmopathy. TCRdb re-analysed the multiplex PCR reads in MiXCR, keeping a single row per CDR3 protein. This sample carries approximately 360,000 distinct CDR3 sequences, around a quarter of them seen once, and the ten largest clones take less than 75%. The specimen sequenced was blood. These receptors all stem from a man in his forties or fifties with Graves' hyperthyroidism. Both conserved end residues are part of each CDR3. The D gene is left open where the match is weak. Size tells how often a clone was seen (once, few, many) or the class of an expanded clone, and some rows leave it out.

D,V,size,J,length,DNA,CDR3
TRBD2,TRBV28,many,TRBJ2-7,14,TGTGCCAGCAGACCAGGACTAGCGGGAAACGAGCAGTACTTC,CASRPGLAGNEQYF
NA,TRBV27,NA,TRBJ2-7,14,TGTGCCAGCGAGGGCCAGATACGTGATTACGAGCAGTACTTC,CASEGQIRDYEQYF
NA,TRBV3-1,NA,TRBJ2-3,15,TGTGCCAGCAGCCAAGGGGGGACGGGGTCAGATACGCAGTATTTT,CASSQGGTGSDTQYF
TRBD1,TRBV7-9,few,TRBJ2-4,14,TGTGCCAGCGGTTACCCGGACAGGGGAAACATTCAGTACTTC,CASGYPDRGNIQYF
NA,TRBV30,NA,TRBJ2-4,15,TGTGCCTGGAGTAGGGCGGGGGCTGCCAAAAACATTCAGTACTTC,CAWSRAGAAKNIQYF
NA,TRBV11-3,few,TRBJ1-3,16,TGTGCCAGCAGCGTAAGGGACGGATTCTCTGGAAACACCATATATTTT,CASSVRDGFSGNTIYF
TRBD1,TRBV19,few,TRBJ2-2,16,TGTGCCAGTAGTATGCCCGGGACAGGGTACCCCGGGGAGCTGTTTTTT,CASSMPGTGYPGELFF
NA,TRBV5-6,NA,TRBJ1-4,16,TGTGCCAGCAGCTTGTTTGCGGCAGAGCATAATGAAAAACTGTTTTTT,CASSLFAAEHNEKLFF
TRBD1,TRBV24-1,few,TRBJ2-7,14,TGTGCCACCAGTGCCAGAGGGGGCGACTACGAGCAGTACTTC,CATSARGGDYEQYF
NA,TRBV19,NA,TRBJ2-3,16,TGTGCCAGTAGTTCATCGGGCCCAGGGCGCACAGATACGCAGTATTTT,CASSSSGPGRTDTQYF
TRBD2,TRBV7-6,NA,TRBJ2-3,18,TGTGCCAGCAGCTTACGCCCGAGACTAGCGGGGGGCACAGATACGCAGTATTTT,CASSLRPRLAGGTDTQYF
TRBD2,TRBV2,NA,TRBJ2-1,14,TGTGCCAGCCCTGCCGGGGGGGCGGGCAATGAGCAGTTCTTC,CASPAGGAGNEQFF
NA,TRBV2,many,TRBJ2-7,13,TGTGCCAGCATCCCGGACAACTCCTACGAGCAGTACTTC,CASIPDNSYEQYF
TRBD1,TRBV2,NA,TRBJ1-5,15,TGTGCCAGCAGCCGTACGACAGGGGTCGGCCAGCCCCAGCATTTT,CASSRTTGVGQPQHF